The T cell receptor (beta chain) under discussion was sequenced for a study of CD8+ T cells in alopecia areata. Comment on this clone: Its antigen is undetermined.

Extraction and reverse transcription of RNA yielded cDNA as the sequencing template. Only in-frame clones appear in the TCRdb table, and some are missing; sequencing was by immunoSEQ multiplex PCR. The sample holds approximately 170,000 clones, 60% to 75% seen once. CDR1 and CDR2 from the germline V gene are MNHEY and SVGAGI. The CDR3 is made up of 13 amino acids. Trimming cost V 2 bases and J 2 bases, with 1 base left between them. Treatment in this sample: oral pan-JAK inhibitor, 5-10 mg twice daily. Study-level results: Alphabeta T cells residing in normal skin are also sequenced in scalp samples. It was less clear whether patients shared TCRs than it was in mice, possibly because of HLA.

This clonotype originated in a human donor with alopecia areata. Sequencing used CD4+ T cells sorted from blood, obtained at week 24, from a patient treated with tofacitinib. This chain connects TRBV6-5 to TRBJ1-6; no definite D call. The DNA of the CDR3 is TGTGCCAGCAGTTACGCCTATAATTCACCCCTCCACTTT. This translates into CASSYAYNSPLHF.